The T cell receptor beta chain described here comes from a study of T cell responses to AZD1222 COVID-19 vaccine. Study-wide background: Pooled together were second doses at about 4 or about 12 weeks.

Study-level findings and limits: Within unmutated variant regions lay the reported targets of nearly half of spike-specific TCRs. Most donors were white British, females outnumbered males, and clonal diversity was possibly underestimated.

Concerning this clone itself: Antigen: not known.

The table came from immunoSEQ multiplex PCR; TCRdb's copy has only in-frame clones and leaves some out. Of approximately 46,000 clones detected, 60% to 85% appear once; the ten largest clones hold approximately 7%. Sequenced here: peripheral blood, sampled on day 0 of AZD1222 vaccination. The receptor was isolated from an adult in good health.

The CDR3 region is CASKVRQGTYNEQFF. CDR3 bases: TGTGCCAGTAAGGTGCGACAGGGAACTTACAATGAGCAGTTCTTC. This chain joins TRBV19 and TRBJ2-1; 7 bases line up with TRBD1. This CDR3 contains 15 residues. The J segment lost 4 bases and the V segment lost 7 bases, leaving 10 bases of the junction unmatched. The germline V gene encodes CDR1 LNHDA and CDR2 SQIVND (reference sequence).